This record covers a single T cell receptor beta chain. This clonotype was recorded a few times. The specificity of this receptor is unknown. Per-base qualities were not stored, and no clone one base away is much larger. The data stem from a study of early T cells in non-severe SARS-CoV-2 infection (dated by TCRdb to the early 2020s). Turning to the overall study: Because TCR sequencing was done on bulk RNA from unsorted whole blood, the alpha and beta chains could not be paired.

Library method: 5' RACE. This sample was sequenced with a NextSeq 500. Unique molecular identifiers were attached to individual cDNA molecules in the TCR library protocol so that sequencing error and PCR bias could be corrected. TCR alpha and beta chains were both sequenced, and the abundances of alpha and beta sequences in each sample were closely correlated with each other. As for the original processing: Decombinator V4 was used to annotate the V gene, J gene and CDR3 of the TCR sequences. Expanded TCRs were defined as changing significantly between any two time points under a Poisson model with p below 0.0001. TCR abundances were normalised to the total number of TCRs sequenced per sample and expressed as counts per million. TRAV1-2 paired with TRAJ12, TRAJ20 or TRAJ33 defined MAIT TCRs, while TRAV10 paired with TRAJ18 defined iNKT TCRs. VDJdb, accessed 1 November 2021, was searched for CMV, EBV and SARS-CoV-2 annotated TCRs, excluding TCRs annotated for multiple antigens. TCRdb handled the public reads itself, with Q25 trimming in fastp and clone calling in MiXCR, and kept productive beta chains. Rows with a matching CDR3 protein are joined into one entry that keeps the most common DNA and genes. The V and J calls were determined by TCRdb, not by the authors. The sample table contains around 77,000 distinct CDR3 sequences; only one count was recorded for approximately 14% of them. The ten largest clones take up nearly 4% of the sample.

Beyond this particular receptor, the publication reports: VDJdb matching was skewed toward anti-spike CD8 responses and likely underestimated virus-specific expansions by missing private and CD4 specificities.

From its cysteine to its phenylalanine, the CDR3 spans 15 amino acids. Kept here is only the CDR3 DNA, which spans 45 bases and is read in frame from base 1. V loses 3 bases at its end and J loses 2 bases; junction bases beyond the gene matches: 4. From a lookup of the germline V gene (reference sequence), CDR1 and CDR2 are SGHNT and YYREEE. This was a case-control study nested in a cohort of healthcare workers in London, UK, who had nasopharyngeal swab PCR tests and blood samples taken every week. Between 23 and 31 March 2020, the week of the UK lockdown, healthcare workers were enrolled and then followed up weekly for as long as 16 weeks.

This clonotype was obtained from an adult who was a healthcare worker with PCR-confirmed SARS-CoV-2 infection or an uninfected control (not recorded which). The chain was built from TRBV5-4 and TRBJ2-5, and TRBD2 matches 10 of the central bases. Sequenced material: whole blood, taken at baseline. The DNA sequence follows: TGTGCCAGCAGCTCCAAACTAGCGGGACAAGAGACCCAGTACTTC. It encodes CASSSKLAGQETQYF.